The TCR beta chain described here comes from a study of PD-1 blockade in classical Hodgkin lymphoma. Study results and limitations: Newly diagnosed patients were reported to exhibit reduced baseline TCR diversity relative to healthy donors.

As for time point: cycle 4 day 1 (C4D1), after 6 weeks of nivolumab. With no exception, relapse followed autologous stem cell transplantation in all patients, and brentuximab vedotin exposure varied. Sequencing used immunoSEQ multiplex PCR; TCRdb keeps in-frame clones, though not all of them. Of 25,000 to 35,000 clones in the sample, less than 75% were seen once. Trimming stripped 6 bases from V and 5 bases from J, with 12 bases between. The CDR3 has 13 amino acids. CDR1 is SEHNR and CDR2 is FQNEAQ in the germline V gene (reference sequence). As regards this clone: The antigen is not known.

The material was peripheral blood mononuclear cells (PBMCs), obtained before the fourth cycle of nivolumab. This receptor was obtained from a human donor with classical Hodgkin lymphoma. The V call is TRBV7-9, the J call TRBJ2-3; D is unclear. Here the CDR3 reads CASSILGVDTQYF. The CDR3 DNA is TGTGCCAGCAGTATTCTTGGGGTAGATACGCAGTATTTT.